The rows below give T cell receptor beta chains drawn from one sample of a study of beta chain features in type 1 diabetes. Method: immunoSEQ multiplex PCR; TCRdb's copy keeps in-frame clones and lacks some. This sample has some 240,000 clones, with 16% found just once. Sequencing input: naive CD4+ T cells from blood. The receptors shown here come from a man aged 25-45 years with type 1 diabetes. Each CDR3 is given with its conserved first and last residue. Fields, in order: CDR3 DNA, CDR3 protein, clone size, D gene, J gene, V gene. D genes are given only for firm matches. Size is stated for part of the rows, as once, few or many counts, or as a class when the clone is expanded.

TGCAGCGTTCGAAGCCCCAGCTCCTACAATGAGCAGTTCTTC,CSVRSPSSYNEQFF,few,-,TRBJ2-1,TRBV29-1
TGTGCCAGTAGCAGGACAGCCTCAAGCTCTGGGGCCAACGTCCTGACTTTC,CASSRTASSSGANVLTF,-,-,TRBJ2-6,TRBV19
TGTGCCAGCAGTTCATGGGGGTACGAGCAGTACTTC,CASSSWGYEQYF,few,-,TRBJ2-7,TRBV25-1
TGTGCCACCAGCAGGCCGACAGGGGATCCGGACGAGCAGTACTTC,CATSRPTGDPDEQYF,-,TRBD1,TRBJ2-7,TRBV15
TGTGCCATCAGTGAGATACCGGGACTGGATAGCACAGATACGCAGTATTTT,CAISEIPGLDSTDTQYF,-,-,TRBJ2-3,TRBV10-3
TGTGCCAGCAGCCCACCGGCGGGAGGACCTCAAGAGACCCAGTACTTC,CASSPPAGGPQETQYF,few,TRBD2,TRBJ2-5,TRBV7-9
TGCGCCAGCAGCTTATCAGGGCCCGGTCCCTACGAGCAGTACTTC,CASSLSGPGPYEQYF,-,-,TRBJ2-7,TRBV5-1
TGTGCCACCAGCAGAGCCGGGACAGGCAAAAGCTCCTACAATGAGCAGTTCTTC,CATSRAGTGKSSYNEQFF,few,TRBD1,TRBJ2-1,TRBV15
TGTGCCAGCAGCTTGTCCGGGTGGAACATTCAGTACTTC,CASSLSGWNIQYF,few,-,TRBJ2-4,TRBV7-2
TGTGCCAGCAGCGTAGCGAACGTTGGGGGTTCCTACACCTTC,CASSVANVGGSYTF,few,-,TRBJ1-2,TRBV9
TGTGCCAGCAGCTTACCGGGAACTAGCTCAGATACGCAGTATTTT,CASSLPGTSSDTQYF,few,-,TRBJ2-3,TRBV11-2
TGTGCCAGCTCCCAGGGACCACTTTTGGCTACGCAGTATTTT,CASSQGPLLATQYF,few,-,TRBJ2-3,TRBV7-2
TGTGCCATCAGCGGACAGGGGAACGAGCAGTACTTC,CAISGQGNEQYF,few,TRBD1,TRBJ2-7,TRBV10-3
TGTGCCATCAGTGAAACCGATAGCACCGGGGAGCTGTTTTTT,CAISETDSTGELFF,-,-,TRBJ2-2,TRBV10-3
TGTGCCAGCAGCCTTCCGGGACTAGGAACCTACAATGAGCAGTTCTTC,CASSLPGLGTYNEQFF,-,TRBD2,TRBJ2-1,TRBV16
TGTGCCAGCAAACGGGACACTTTCGACGAGCAGTACTTC,CASKRDTFDEQYF,-,-,TRBJ2-7,TRBV25-1
TGCGCCAGCAGCGTCTCTGAGGGAAGCTATGGCTACACCTTC,CASSVSEGSYGYTF,-,-,TRBJ1-2,TRBV5-1
TGCGCCAGCAGCGTCCGGGACTATTTCAATGAGCAGTTCTTC,CASSVRDYFNEQFF,-,TRBD2,TRBJ2-1,TRBV5-1
TGTGCCAGCAGCCAAGCCTCAACACAGGGAGTTCAGCAGTTCTTC,CASSQASTQGVQQFF,-,-,TRBJ2-1,TRBV14
TGCGCCAGCAGCCAAGTAGGCGGGAACACTGAAGCTTTCTTT,CASSQVGGNTEAFF,-,-,TRBJ1-1,TRBV4-1
TGTGCCAGCAGGGGGACCGGGACAGGGGGTATACACTACTCCTACGAGCAGTACTTC,CASRGTGTGGIHYSYEQYF,-,TRBD1,TRBJ2-7,TRBV27
TGTGCCAGCAGTCTTCCGAACAGGGGGCGGTACGAGCAGTACTTC,CASSLPNRGRYEQYF,once,TRBD1,TRBJ2-7,TRBV27
TGTGCCAGCAGCGTAGAGTTCGGTCGGGAGGGCGAGCAGTACTTC,CASSVEFGREGEQYF,few,TRBD2,TRBJ2-7,TRBV9
TGCGCCAGCAGCCACAGGGGGATCACAGATACGCAGTATTTT,CASSHRGITDTQYF,few,TRBD1,TRBJ2-3,TRBV4-3
TGCGCCAGCAGCCAAGACCCGTTGCAAGAGACCCAGTACTTC,CASSQDPLQETQYF,few,-,TRBJ2-5,TRBV4-1
TGCGCCAGCAGTCCTATAGGACACGAACAGTTCTTC,CASSPIGHEQFF,-,-,TRBJ2-1,TRBV4-1
TGTGCCAGCAGAAAAAGGAACGAGGAAAACATTCAGTACTTC,CASRKRNEENIQYF,few,-,TRBJ2-4,TRBV5-4
TGTGCCTGGAGTGCACAGGGAGCCACTACGCAGTATTTT,CAWSAQGATTQYF,-,-,TRBJ2-3,TRBV30
TGCGCCAGCAGCCAAGGTAAGGGAAACACTGAAGCTTTCTTT,CASSQGKGNTEAFF,few,-,TRBJ1-1,TRBV4-1
TGTGCCAGCACCAGGGACGGGAGGACCTATGGCTACACCTTC,CASTRDGRTYGYTF,few,-,TRBJ1-2,TRBV6-5
TGTGCCACCACCGGGACAAGCTCCTACGAGCAGTACTTC,CATTGTSSYEQYF,-,-,TRBJ2-7,TRBV25-1
TGTGCCAGCAGCTTAGTCGCTAGCGGGAGCTACGAGCAGTACTTC,CASSLVASGSYEQYF,few,TRBD2,TRBJ2-7,TRBV7-2
TGTGCCTCTGCCCAGGGGGCGAACACCGGGGAGCTGTTTTTT,CASAQGANTGELFF,-,TRBD1,TRBJ2-2,TRBV30
TGTGCCAGCAGCCTGCTCCAAGTCCCCTACGAGCAGTACTTC,CASSLLQVPYEQYF,few,-,TRBJ2-7,TRBV7-9
TGCAGCTCCGACCGGACTAGCGGTAGCACAGATACGCAGTATTTT,CSSDRTSGSTDTQYF,-,TRBD2,TRBJ2-3,TRBV29-1
TGTGCCAGCAGTTTCTCAGGGTCCTACGAGCAGTACTTC,CASSFSGSYEQYF,-,-,TRBJ2-7,TRBV25-1
TGTGCCATCAGTGACCGACTAGCGGGCTGGGAGCAGTACTTC,CAISDRLAGWEQYF,few,TRBD2,TRBJ2-7,TRBV10-3
TGTGCCAGCAGTCGAGGTAGCTCCTACGAGCAGTACTTC,CASSRGSSYEQYF,few,-,TRBJ2-7,TRBV13
TGTGCCAGCAGCATCGCGGGGAGCTCCTACAATGAGCAGTTCTTC,CASSIAGSSYNEQFF,few,-,TRBJ2-1,TRBV7-2
TGTGCCACCAGCCCTCGGACAGCTGGAAACACCATATATTTT,CATSPRTAGNTIYF,-,-,TRBJ1-3,TRBV15
TGTGCCAGCAGCTTAGACTCGGCGGGAGGGCCATACGAGCAGTACTTC,CASSLDSAGGPYEQYF,-,TRBD2,TRBJ2-7,TRBV7-2
TGTGCCAGCAGCGTAGACGGGACAGGGTACAATGAGCAGTTCTTC,CASSVDGTGYNEQFF,few,TRBD1,TRBJ2-1,TRBV9
TGTGCCAGCAGCCCACAGGGGGTATACGGCTACACCTTC,CASSPQGVYGYTF,-,TRBD1,TRBJ1-2,TRBV14
TGCGCCAGCGGCACTAGCGGCACGTCAGAGGATGAGCAGTTCTTC,CASGTSGTSEDEQFF,-,TRBD2,TRBJ2-1,TRBV5-1
TGCAGCGTCCAATCGCGGGGGGCGGGTGAAAAACTGTTTTTT,CSVQSRGAGEKLFF,-,-,TRBJ1-4,TRBV29-1